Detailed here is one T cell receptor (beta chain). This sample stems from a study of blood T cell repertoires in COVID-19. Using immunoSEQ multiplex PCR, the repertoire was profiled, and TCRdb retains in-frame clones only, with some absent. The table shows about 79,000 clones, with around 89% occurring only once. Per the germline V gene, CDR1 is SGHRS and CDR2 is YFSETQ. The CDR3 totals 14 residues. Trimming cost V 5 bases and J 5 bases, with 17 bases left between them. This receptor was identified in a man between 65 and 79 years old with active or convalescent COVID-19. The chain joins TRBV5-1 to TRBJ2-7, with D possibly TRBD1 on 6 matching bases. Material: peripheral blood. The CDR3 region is CASSDDRFGHEQYF. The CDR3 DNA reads TGCGCCAGCAGTGACGACAGGTTCGGCCACGAGCAGTACTTC.